This is a list of T cell receptor beta chains from one sample in a study of control samples from healthy donors and cancer patients. Libraries were prepared by immunoSEQ multiplex PCR; TCRdb keeps only in-frame clonotypes and omits some of them. The sample lists some 160,000 clones, 75% to 90% occurring once. Source material: blood. The receptors come from a man aged 30 to 45 in good health. CDR3s include the opening cysteine and the closing phenylalanine or tryptophan. Fields, in order: CDR3 protein, CDR3 DNA, J gene, D gene, clone size, V gene. The D gene is left open where the match is weak. Clone size is shown for a subset of rows, as once, few, many or a class of expanded clone.

CDR3: CASSLGTGDYGYTF; DNA: TGCGCCAGCAGCTTGGGGACAGGGGACTATGGCTACACCTTC; J: TRBJ1-2; D: TRBD1; size: NA; V: TRBV5-1
CDR3: CASSQEWAKNIQYF; DNA: TGCGCCAGCAGCCAAGAGTGGGCCAAAAACATTCAGTACTTC; J: TRBJ2-4; D: NA; size: NA; V: TRBV4-3
CDR3: CASSYSTGATDTQYF; DNA: TGTGCCAGCAGTTACTCGACAGGGGCCACAGATACGCAGTATTTT; J: TRBJ2-3; D: TRBD1; size: NA; V: TRBV6-5
CDR3: CASSMGYGRANEQFF; DNA: TGTGCCAGTAGTATGGGGTACGGGAGGGCCAATGAGCAGTTCTTC; J: TRBJ2-1; D: TRBD2; size: NA; V: TRBV19
CDR3: CATRDQSTDTQYF; DNA: TGTGCCACCCGGGACCAGAGCACAGATACGCAGTATTTT; J: TRBJ2-3; D: NA; size: NA; V: TRBV10-3
CDR3: CASSLIAGGPKSEAFF; DNA: TGTGCCAGCAGCTTAATCGCGGGGGGCCCGAAGTCTGAAGCTTTCTTT; J: TRBJ1-1; D: NA; size: NA; V: TRBV7-2
CDR3: CASSYSAGDSYEQYF; DNA: TGTGCCAGCAGTTACTCTGCGGGCGACTCCTACGAGCAGTACTTC; J: TRBJ2-7; D: NA; size: NA; V: TRBV6-5
CDR3: CASSQDGNKRGGSSDTQYF; DNA: TGTGCCAGCAGCCAAGATGGGAATAAGCGGGGGGGCTCGTCAGATACGCAGTATTTT; J: TRBJ2-3; D: TRBD2; size: NA; V: TRBV4-2
CDR3: CASSRGQYSNQPQHF; DNA: TGTGCCAGCAGCCGCGGACAGTATAGCAATCAGCCCCAGCATTTT; J: TRBJ1-5; D: NA; size: NA; V: TRBV9
CDR3: CASSPRGGRRNYGYTF; DNA: TGTGCCAGCAGCCCTAGGGGGGGGCGCAGGAACTATGGCTACACCTTC; J: TRBJ1-2; D: NA; size: NA; V: TRBV5-4
CDR3: CASSRGTGGMGASPLHF; DNA: TGTGCCAGCAGCCGCGGGACAGGGGGCATGGGAGCCTCACCCCTCCACTTT; J: TRBJ1-6; D: TRBD1; size: few; V: TRBV14
CDR3: CASSQDYPNTGELFF; DNA: TGTGCCAGCAGCCAAGATTACCCGAACACCGGGGAGCTGTTTTTT; J: TRBJ2-2; D: NA; size: NA; V: TRBV3-1/TRBV3-2
CDR3: CASSSTPDNQETQYF; DNA: TGTGCCAGCAGCTCGACGCCAGATAACCAAGAGACCCAGTACTTC; J: TRBJ2-5; D: NA; size: NA; V: TRBV13
CDR3: CASSLVLTRAFDEQYF; DNA: TGTGCCAGCAGCTTGGTCCTGACCAGAGCTTTCGACGAGCAGTACTTC; J: TRBJ2-7; D: NA; size: once; V: TRBV5-8
CDR3: CASSWDGGSYNEQFF; DNA: TGTGCCAGCAGCTGGGACGGAGGGTCCTACAATGAGCAGTTCTTC; J: TRBJ2-1; D: NA; size: NA; V: TRBV7-8
CDR3: CASSPLIGEGYGYTF; DNA: TGCGCCAGCAGCCCCCTAATAGGGGAAGGCTATGGCTACACCTTC; J: TRBJ1-2; D: NA; size: NA; V: TRBV4-3
CDR3: CASSPPSGRGNQPQHF; DNA: TGTGCCAGCTCACCACCGTCCGGCCGCGGCAATCAGCCCCAGCATTTT; J: TRBJ1-5; D: NA; size: NA; V: TRBV18
CDR3: CASSLSETYEQYF; DNA: TGTGCCAGCAGTTTGTCCGAGACCTACGAGCAGTACTTC; J: TRBJ2-7; D: NA; size: once; V: TRBV6-5
CDR3: CASSIGEGNTEAFF; DNA: TGTGCCAGTAGTATAGGGGAGGGAAACACTGAAGCTTTCTTT; J: TRBJ1-1; D: NA; size: NA; V: TRBV19
CDR3: CASSQWRDQETQYF; DNA: TGTGCCAGCAGCCAATGGCGGGATCAAGAGACCCAGTACTTC; J: TRBJ2-5; D: NA; size: NA; V: TRBV14
CDR3: CASSVVTSTDTQYF; DNA: TGTGCCAGCAGCGTAGTTACTAGCACAGATACGCAGTATTTT; J: TRBJ2-3; D: NA; size: once; V: TRBV9
CDR3: CASSLRLNQETQYF; DNA: TGTGCCAGCAGCTTAAGGCTGAACCAAGAGACCCAGTACTTC; J: TRBJ2-5; D: NA; size: once; V: TRBV11-1
CDR3: CATSDASGIYNEQFF; DNA: TGTGCCACCAGTGACGCTAGCGGGATCTACAATGAGCAGTTCTTC; J: TRBJ2-1; D: TRBD2; size: NA; V: TRBV24-1
CDR3: CASSQLAGGSTQYF; DNA: TGCGCCAGCAGTCAACTAGCGGGGGGAAGTACGCAGTATTTT; J: TRBJ2-3; D: TRBD2; size: NA; V: TRBV5-1
CDR3: CASSSGDPPYEQYF; DNA: TGTGCCAGCAGTAGCGGGGACCCTCCCTACGAGCAGTACTTC; J: TRBJ2-7; D: TRBD2; size: NA; V: TRBV9
CDR3: CASSISSQETQYF; DNA: TGTGCCAGTAGTATATCGAGTCAAGAGACCCAGTACTTC; J: TRBJ2-5; D: NA; size: NA; V: TRBV19
CDR3: CSVIRGSRETQYF; DNA: TGCAGCGTGATCAGGGGGAGTAGGGAGACCCAGTACTTC; J: TRBJ2-5; D: TRBD1; size: few; V: TRBV29-1
CDR3: CASSSPQGYGNTGELFF; DNA: TGTGCCAGCAGCTCCCCACAGGGTTATGGGAACACCGGGGAGCTGTTTTTT; J: TRBJ2-2; D: NA; size: once; V: TRBV7-3
CDR3: CASSPGTYNEQFF; DNA: TGTGCCAGCAGTCCCGGGACCTACAATGAGCAGTTCTTC; J: TRBJ2-1; D: NA; size: NA; V: TRBV6-4
CDR3: CASSFGEGRYEQYF; DNA: TGCGCCAGCAGCTTCGGGGAGGGGCGGTACGAGCAGTACTTC; J: TRBJ2-7; D: TRBD2; size: NA; V: TRBV5-1
CDR3: CSVASDGQGEQFF; DNA: TGCAGCGTAGCCTCCGACGGGCAGGGAGAGCAGTTCTTC; J: TRBJ2-1; D: NA; size: few; V: TRBV29-1
CDR3: CAIPGSNNYGYTF; DNA: TGTGCCATCCCGGGGTCTAATAACTATGGCTACACCTTC; J: TRBJ1-2; D: NA; size: NA; V: TRBV6-6
CDR3: CASRVDRAGNQPQHF; DNA: TGTGCCAGCAGGGTAGACAGGGCGGGGAATCAGCCCCAGCATTTT; J: TRBJ1-5; D: TRBD1; size: NA; V: TRBV6-5
CDR3: CASSLGGTGANVLTF; DNA: TGTGCCAGCAGCTTAGGCGGAACTGGGGCCAACGTCCTGACTTTC; J: TRBJ2-6; D: NA; size: NA; V: TRBV11-3
CDR3: CASSYSTSGERYEQYF; DNA: TGTGCCAGCAGTTACTCGACTAGCGGGGAGAGGTACGAGCAGTACTTC; J: TRBJ2-7; D: TRBD2; size: NA; V: TRBV6-6
CDR3: CAWSVQTGLNSPLHF; DNA: TGTGCCTGGAGTGTTCAGACAGGGTTGAATTCACCCCTCCACTTT; J: TRBJ1-6; D: TRBD1; size: NA; V: TRBV30
CDR3: CATSRDSGRDQHF; DNA: TGTGCCACCAGCAGAGATTCGGGCCGGGACCAGCATTTT; J: TRBJ1-5; D: NA; size: NA; V: TRBV15
CDR3: CASSYRDRNSPLHF; DNA: TGTGCCAGCAGTTACCGGGACAGGAATTCACCCCTCCACTTT; J: TRBJ1-6; D: TRBD1; size: NA; V: TRBV6-5
CDR3: CASSSPRYEQYF; DNA: TGTGCCAGCAGTAGCCCCAGGTACGAGCAGTACTTC; J: TRBJ2-7; D: NA; size: NA; V: TRBV6-5
CDR3: CASSATPQGALNGYTF; DNA: TGCGCCAGCAGCGCCACGCCACAGGGGGCTTTAAATGGCTACACCTTC; J: TRBJ1-2; D: TRBD1; size: NA; V: TRBV5-1
CDR3: CASSSTGQGVEAFF; DNA: TGTGCCAGCAGCTCGACGGGACAGGGTGTTGAAGCTTTCTTT; J: TRBJ1-1; D: TRBD1; size: NA; V: TRBV11-2
CDR3: CASSLGGGAPTYGYTF; DNA: TGTGCCAGCAGCTTAGGAGGGGGGGCGCCGACCTATGGCTACACCTTC; J: TRBJ1-2; D: NA; size: NA; V: TRBV11-3
CDR3: CATSRELADSYEQYF; DNA: TGTGCCACCAGCAGAGAACTAGCGGATTCCTACGAGCAGTACTTC; J: TRBJ2-7; D: TRBD2; size: once; V: TRBV15
CDR3: CASSTRTGDNEQFF; DNA: TGTGCCAGCAGCACCCGGACAGGGGACAATGAGCAGTTCTTC; J: TRBJ2-1; D: TRBD1; size: NA; V: TRBV6-5
CDR3: CASSEEGRNTEAFF; DNA: TGTGCCAGCAGCGAAGAGGGGCGGAACACTGAAGCTTTCTTT; J: TRBJ1-1; D: NA; size: few; V: TRBV7-9
CDR3: CASGLTRTSGGTGELFF; DNA: TGTGCTAGTGGTTTGACACGGACTAGCGGGGGGACCGGGGAGCTGTTTTTT; J: TRBJ2-2; D: TRBD2; size: NA; V: TRBV12-5
CDR3: CASSVPGGGRNTEAFF; DNA: TGTGCCAGCAGTGTTCCGGGGGGCGGAAGGAACACTGAAGCTTTCTTT; J: TRBJ1-1; D: NA; size: few; V: TRBV2
CDR3: CATSRTAGQGGDEQYF; DNA: TGTGCCACCAGCAGGACAGCGGGACAGGGTGGCGACGAGCAGTACTTC; J: TRBJ2-7; D: TRBD1; size: NA; V: TRBV15
CDR3: CASVEGGSPLHF; DNA: TGTGCCAGCGTGGAGGGGGGATCACCCCTCCACTTT; J: TRBJ1-6; D: NA; size: NA; V: TRBV28
CDR3: CASAGNTEAFF; DNA: TGTGCCTCAGCGGGGAACACTGAAGCTTTCTTT; J: TRBJ1-1; D: NA; size: NA; V: TRBV19
CDR3: CASSPTSGGGTDTQYF; DNA: TGTGCCAGCAGCCCGACTAGCGGGGGGGGCACAGATACGCAGTATTTT; J: TRBJ2-3; D: TRBD2; size: NA; V: TRBV5-4
CDR3: CASSLFSRGLNTEAFF; DNA: TGTGCCAGCAGCTTATTTAGTCGGGGCCTGAACACTGAAGCTTTCTTT; J: TRBJ1-1; D: NA; size: NA; V: TRBV7-3
CDR3: CASSLLTGGGHEQYF; DNA: TGTGCCAGCAGCTTGTTAACAGGGGGCGGCCACGAGCAGTACTTC; J: TRBJ2-7; D: TRBD1; size: NA; V: TRBV5-4
CDR3: CASSEGQNSPLHF; DNA: TGTGCCAGCAGTGAAGGACAGAATTCACCCCTCCACTTT; J: TRBJ1-6; D: NA; size: NA; V: TRBV2
CDR3: CATTGRGTEAFF; DNA: TGTGCCACCACAGGACGGGGGACTGAAGCTTTCTTT; J: TRBJ1-1; D: NA; size: NA; V: TRBV24-1
CDR3: CATSDSGTGVTGELFF; DNA: TGTGCCACCAGTGATTCCGGGACAGGGGTAACCGGGGAGCTGTTTTTT; J: TRBJ2-2; D: TRBD1; size: NA; V: TRBV24-1
CDR3: CASSGSLKETQYF; DNA: TGTGCCAGTAGTGGCAGCTTAAAGGAGACCCAGTACTTC; J: TRBJ2-5; D: NA; size: NA; V: TRBV19